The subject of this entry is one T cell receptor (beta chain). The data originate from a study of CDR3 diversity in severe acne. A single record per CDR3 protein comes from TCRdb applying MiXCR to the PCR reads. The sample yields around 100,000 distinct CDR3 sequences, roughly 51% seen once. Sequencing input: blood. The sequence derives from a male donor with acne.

CDR3: CSASQGFSNQPQHF. The CDR3 DNA reads TGCAGTGCTTCCCAGGGATTTAGCAATCAGCCCCAGCATTTT. The gene calls are TRBV20-1 and TRBJ1-5, with D perhaps TRBD1 (5 bases). Deletions cut 5 bases from V and 0 bases from J, with 11 bases between. CDR3 length: 14 residues. Germline V gives CDR1 DFQATT, CDR2 SNEGSKA (reference sequence).